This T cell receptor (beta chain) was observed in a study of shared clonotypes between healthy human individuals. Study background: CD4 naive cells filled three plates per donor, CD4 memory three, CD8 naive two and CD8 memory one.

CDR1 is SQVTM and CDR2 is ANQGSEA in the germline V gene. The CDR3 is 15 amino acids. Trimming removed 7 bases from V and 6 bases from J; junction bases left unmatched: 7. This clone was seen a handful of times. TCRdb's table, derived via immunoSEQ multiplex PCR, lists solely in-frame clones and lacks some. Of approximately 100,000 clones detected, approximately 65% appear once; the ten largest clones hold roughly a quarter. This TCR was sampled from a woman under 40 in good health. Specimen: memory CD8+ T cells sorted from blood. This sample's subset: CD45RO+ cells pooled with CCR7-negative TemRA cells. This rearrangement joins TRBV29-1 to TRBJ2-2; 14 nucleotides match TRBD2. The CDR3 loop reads CSGQTSGRASGELFF. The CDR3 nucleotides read TGCAGCGGCCAGACTAGCGGGAGGGCGTCCGGGGAGCTGTTTTTT.